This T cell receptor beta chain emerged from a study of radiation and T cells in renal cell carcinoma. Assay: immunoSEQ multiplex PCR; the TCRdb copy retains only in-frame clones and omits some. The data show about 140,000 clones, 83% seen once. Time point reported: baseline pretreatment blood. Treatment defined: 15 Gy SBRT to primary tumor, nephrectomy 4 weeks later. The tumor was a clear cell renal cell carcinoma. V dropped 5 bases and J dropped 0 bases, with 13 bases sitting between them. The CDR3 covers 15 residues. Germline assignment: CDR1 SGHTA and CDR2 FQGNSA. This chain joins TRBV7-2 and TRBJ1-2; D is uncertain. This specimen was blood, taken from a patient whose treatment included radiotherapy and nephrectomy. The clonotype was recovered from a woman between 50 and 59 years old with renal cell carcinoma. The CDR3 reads CASSLSQSANYGYTF. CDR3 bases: TGTGCCAGCAGCCTAAGCCAGTCAGCTAACTATGGCTACACCTTC.